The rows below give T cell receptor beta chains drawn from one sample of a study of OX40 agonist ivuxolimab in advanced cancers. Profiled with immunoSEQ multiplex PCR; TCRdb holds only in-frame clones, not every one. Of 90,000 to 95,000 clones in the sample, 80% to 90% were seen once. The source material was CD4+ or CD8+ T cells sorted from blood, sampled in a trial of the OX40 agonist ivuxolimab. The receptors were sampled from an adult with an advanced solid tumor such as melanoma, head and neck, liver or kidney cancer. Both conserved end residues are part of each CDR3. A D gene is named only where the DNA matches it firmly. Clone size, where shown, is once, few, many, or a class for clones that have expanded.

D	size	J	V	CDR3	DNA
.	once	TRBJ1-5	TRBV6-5	CASSYSQSSNQPQHF	TGTGCCAGCAGTTACTCTCAGAGTAGCAATCAGCCCCAGCATTTT
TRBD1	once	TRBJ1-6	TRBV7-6	CASSPRQGGPLNSPLHF	TGTGCCAGCAGCCCCCGGCAGGGGGGGCCGTTGAATTCACCCCTCCACTTT
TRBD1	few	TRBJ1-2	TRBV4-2	CASSQETGLDYGYTF	TGTGCCAGCAGCCAAGAGACAGGGCTCGACTATGGCTACACCTTC
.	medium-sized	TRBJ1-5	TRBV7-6	CASSFAGVNQPQHF	TGTGCCAGCAGCTTCGCTGGTGTCAATCAGCCCCAGCATTTT
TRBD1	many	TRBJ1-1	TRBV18	CASSPTGDDTEAFF	TGTGCCAGCTCACCCACAGGGGATGACACTGAAGCTTTCTTT
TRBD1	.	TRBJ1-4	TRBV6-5	CASSYGDRGTEKLFF	TGTGCCAGCAGTTACGGGGACAGGGGGACTGAAAAACTGTTTTTT
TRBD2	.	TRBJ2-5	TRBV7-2	CASSLPGLAGGPEETQYF	TGTGCCAGCAGCCTACCGGGACTAGCGGGGGGGCCTGAAGAGACCCAGTACTTC
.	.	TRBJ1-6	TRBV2	CASILEKGNSPLHF	TGTGCCAGCATCCTAGAAAAGGGCAATTCACCCCTCCACTTT
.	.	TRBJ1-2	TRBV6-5	CASTKAGSRYGYTF	TGTGCCAGCACCAAGGCAGGGTCACGCTATGGCTACACCTTC
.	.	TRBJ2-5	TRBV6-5	CASWLRGETQYF	TGTGCCAGCTGGCTCCGGGGGGAGACCCAGTACTTC
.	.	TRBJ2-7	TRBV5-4	CASSSARGGRNEQYF	TGTGCCAGCAGCTCCGCAAGGGGGGGCCGAAACGAGCAGTACTTC
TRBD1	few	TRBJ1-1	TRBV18	CASSHRDREGEAFF	TGTGCCAGCTCACACCGGGACAGGGAGGGTGAAGCTTTCTTT
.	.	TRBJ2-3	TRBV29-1	CSVTQGGTQYF	TGCAGCGTGACCCAGGGAGGTACGCAGTATTTT
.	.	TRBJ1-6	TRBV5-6	CASSLISSSSYNSPLHF	TGTGCCAGCAGCTTGATCTCGTCGAGCTCCTATAATTCACCCCTCCACTTT
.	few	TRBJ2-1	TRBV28	CASRDLRGAGEQFF	TGTGCCAGCAGGGACCTTCGGGGGGCTGGTGAGCAGTTCTTC
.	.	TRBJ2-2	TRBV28	CASSLGAGVTGELFF	TGTGCCAGCAGTTTAGGAGCAGGGGTCACCGGGGAGCTGTTTTTT
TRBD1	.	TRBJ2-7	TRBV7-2	CASSANRGRAYEQYF	TGTGCCAGCAGCGCGAACAGGGGACGTGCCTACGAGCAGTACTTC
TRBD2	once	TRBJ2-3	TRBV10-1	CASAGTSSGDTQYF	TGCGCCAGCGCGGGGACTAGCTCGGGAGATACGCAGTATTTT
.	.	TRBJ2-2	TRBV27	CASSLPGDANTGELFF	TGTGCCAGCAGTTTACCAGGGGACGCGAACACCGGGGAGCTGTTTTTT
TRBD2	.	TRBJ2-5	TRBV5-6	CASSLDWGREETQYF	TGTGCCAGCAGCTTGGACTGGGGGAGGGAAGAGACCCAGTACTTC
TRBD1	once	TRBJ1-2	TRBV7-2	CASSLVGQEAGYGYTF	TGTGCCAGCAGCTTAGTGGGACAGGAGGCCGGCTATGGCTACACCTTC
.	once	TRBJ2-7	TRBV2	CASSERSGGTYEQYF	TGTGCCAGCAGTGAACGATCCGGGGGAACCTACGAGCAGTACTTC
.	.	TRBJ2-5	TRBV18	CASSPQGKETQYF	TGTGCCAGCTCCCCCCAGGGGAAGGAGACCCAGTACTTC
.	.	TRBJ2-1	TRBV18	CASSPGLFEQFF	TGTGCCAGCTCACCGGGTCTCTTTGAGCAGTTCTTC
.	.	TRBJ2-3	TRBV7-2	CASSPGTSTDTQYF	TGTGCCAGCAGCCCAGGGACTAGCACAGATACGCAGTATTTT
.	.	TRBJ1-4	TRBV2	CASSEMPFNEELFF	TGTGCCAGCAGTGAGATGCCGTTCAACGAGGAACTGTTTTTT
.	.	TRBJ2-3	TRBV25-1	CASRTGGTDTQYF	TGTGCCAGCAGGACGGGGGGCACAGATACGCAGTATTTT
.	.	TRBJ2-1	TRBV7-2	CASSVGQGREQFF	TGTGCCAGCAGCGTAGGCCAGGGGAGAGAGCAGTTCTTC
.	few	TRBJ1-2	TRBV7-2	CASSLGAGHGYTF	TGTGCCAGCAGCTTAGGGGCAGGGCATGGCTACACCTTC
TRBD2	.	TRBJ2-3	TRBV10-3	CAISEPSGGADTQYF	TGTGCCATCAGTGAGCCTAGCGGGGGTGCAGATACGCAGTATTTT
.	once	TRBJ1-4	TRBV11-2	CASTPRGGKKLFF	TGTGCCAGCACCCCTCGGGGAGGGAAAAAACTGTTTTTT
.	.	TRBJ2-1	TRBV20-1	CSARPRNEQFF	TGCAGTGCTAGACCCAGGAATGAGCAGTTCTTC
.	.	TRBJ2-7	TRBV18	CASSSLYEQYF	TGTGCCAGCTCCTCCTTATACGAGCAGTACTTC
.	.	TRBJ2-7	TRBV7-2	CASSLGWGTNSYEQYF	TGTGCCAGCAGCTTAGGTTGGGGGACAAACTCTTACGAGCAGTACTTC
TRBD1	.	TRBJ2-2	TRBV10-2	CASRDLTGVISGELFF	TGCGCCAGCAGGGACCTGACAGGGGTGATCTCCGGGGAGCTGTTTTTT
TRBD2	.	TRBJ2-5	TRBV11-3	CASSSSLWSGGSYF	TGTGCCAGCAGCTCGTCGCTGTGGAGCGGGGGATCGTACTTC
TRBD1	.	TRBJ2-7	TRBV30	CAWNRGLSSYEQYF	TGTGCCTGGAACAGGGGTCTGAGCTCCTACGAGCAGTACTTC
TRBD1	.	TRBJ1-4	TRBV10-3	CAIRGDREGEKLFF	TGTGCCATCAGAGGGGACAGGGAAGGCGAAAAACTGTTTTTT
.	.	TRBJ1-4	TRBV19	CASSDWQGSEKLFF	TGTGCCAGTAGTGATTGGCAGGGCAGTGAAAAACTGTTTTTT
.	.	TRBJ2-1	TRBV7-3	CASSLKAGGPYNEQFF	TGTGCCAGCAGCTTAAAGGCTGGGGGACCCTACAATGAGCAGTTCTTC
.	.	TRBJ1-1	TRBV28	CASSLDEAFF	TGTGCCAGCAGCCTAGATGAAGCTTTCTTT
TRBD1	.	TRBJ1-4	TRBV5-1	CASSLGTAQDEKLFF	TGCGCCAGCAGCCTAGGGACAGCGCAAGATGAAAAACTGTTTTTT
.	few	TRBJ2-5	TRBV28	CASSLLQETQYF	TGTGCCAGCAGTTTACTGCAAGAGACCCAGTACTTC
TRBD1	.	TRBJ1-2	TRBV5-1	CASSLEGRGLGGYTF	TGCGCCAGCAGCTTGGAAGGCAGGGGGCTCGGTGGCTACACCTTC
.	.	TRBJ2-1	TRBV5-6	CASSVYREQFF	TGTGCCAGCAGCGTTTACAGGGAGCAGTTCTTC
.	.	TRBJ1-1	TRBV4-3	CASSQAMAGTGNTEAFF	TGCGCCAGCAGCCAAGCCATGGCCGGGACGGGGAACACTGAAGCTTTCTTT
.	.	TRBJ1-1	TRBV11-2	CASSLGGRVMEAFF	TGTGCCAGCAGCTTAGGAGGCAGGGTCATGGAAGCTTTCTTT
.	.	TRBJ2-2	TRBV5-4	CASSLASGYTGELFF	TGTGCCAGCAGCTTGGCCAGCGGCTACACCGGGGAGCTGTTTTTT
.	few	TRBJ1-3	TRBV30	CAWLAQHNTIYF	TGTGCCTGGCTGGCACAGCATAACACCATATATTTT